The rows below give T cell receptor beta chains drawn from one sample of a study of blood T cells in healthy people across ages. TCRdb redid the calling of the 5' RACE reads with MiXCR, one entry per CDR3 protein. Of about 1.4 million distinct CDR3 sequences listed, around 59% were seen once; the top ten hold over 6.5%. The sequenced material came from blood. These receptors all come from a man between 18 and 29 years old in good health. CDR3s include the opening cysteine and the closing phenylalanine or tryptophan. A D gene is named only where the DNA matches it firmly. Not every row has a clone size; where given, it reads once, few, many or a size class.

clone_size	v_call	j_call	d_call	cdr3_nt	cdr3_aa
-	TRBV7-2	TRBJ1-3	-	TGTGCCAGCAGCTCCCAACGACGTTCGGGAATCCCTGGAAACACCATATATTTT	CASSSQRRSGIPGNTIYF
-	TRBV10-3	TRBJ1-4	TRBD1	TGTGCCATCAGTGAGTCTGATAGACAGGGTGCTGAAAAACTGTTTTTT	CAISESDRQGAEKLFF
few	TRBV2	TRBJ2-1	-	TGTGCCAGCAGTCGGGCAGGTACCTACAATGAGCAGTTCTTC	CASSRAGTYNEQFF
few	TRBV5-1	TRBJ2-1	TRBD1	TGCGCCAGCAGCTTGAGCGGACAGGGGGGAGGCAATGAGCAGTTCTTC	CASSLSGQGGGNEQFF
-	TRBV3-1	TRBJ2-5	-	TGTGCCAGCAGCCGTGGCAGGGTGGAGACCCAGTACTTC	CASSRGRVETQYF
few	TRBV29-1	TRBJ2-7	-	TGCAGCGTTCGCGGGAATGGGGCTTTCTACGAGCAGTACTTC	CSVRGNGAFYEQYF
few	TRBV2	TRBJ2-7	-	TGTGCCAGCAGCCGGGACACATTCTACGAGCAGTACTTC	CASSRDTFYEQYF
once	TRBV5-5	TRBJ2-7	TRBD2	TGTGCCAGCAGATACCGACTAGCGGATTCCTACGAGCAGTACTTC	CASRYRLADSYEQYF
-	TRBV4-1	TRBJ2-1	-	TGCGCCAGAAGCCAGGAGTACAATGAGCAGTTCTTC	CARSQEYNEQFF
few	TRBV7-9	TRBJ2-1	-	TGTGCCAGCAGCTTACCCCCGGGCTGGGCGTACAATGAGCAGTTCTTC	CASSLPPGWAYNEQFF
-	TRBV4-3	TRBJ2-7	-	TGCGCCAGCAGCCAAGACCGGGACTTTTATTACGAGCAGTACTTC	CASSQDRDFYYEQYF
few	TRBV29-1	TRBJ2-5	TRBD2	TGCAGCGTTGAAGTTCACCCGGGGGGGCGAGAGACCCAGTACTTC	CSVEVHPGGRETQYF
few	TRBV29-1	TRBJ2-3	-	TGCAGCGTTGAGGACCAAAGCACAGATACGCAGTATTTT	CSVEDQSTDTQYF
-	TRBV14	TRBJ1-1	-	TGTGCCAGCAGCCAAAGGCGGGATGAAGCTTTCTTT	CASSQRRDEAFF
few	TRBV27	TRBJ2-7	TRBD1	TGTGCCAGCAGTCCTTTGGACAGGAATTACGAGCAGTACTTC	CASSPLDRNYEQYF
few	TRBV29-1	TRBJ2-1	TRBD2	TGCAGCGTCGTGATACTAGCGGAGGCCTACAATGAGCAGTTCTTC	CSVVILAEAYNEQFF
-	TRBV7-2	TRBJ1-1	-	TGTGCCAGCAGCTTAGCCCCCCAGGGAGGTAGCGCTGAAGCTTTCTTT	CASSLAPQGGSAEAFF
-	TRBV6-2/TRBV6-3	TRBJ2-5	-	TGTGCCAGCAGTCCAGACAACCCCGGAGGAGAGACCCAGTACTTC	CASSPDNPGGETQYF
-	TRBV20-1	TRBJ2-7	-	TGCAGTGCTAGAGGCTATAGCTCCTACGAGCAGTACTTC	CSARGYSSYEQYF
-	TRBV3-1	TRBJ2-1	TRBD2	TGTGCCAGCAGCCCGACTAGCGGGAGCTCCTACAATGAGCGGTTCTTC	CASSPTSGSSYNERFF
-	TRBV12-5	TRBJ2-7	TRBD1	TGTGCTAGTGGACCCGGGACAGGGTTGGACTACGAGCAGTACTTC	CASGPGTGLDYEQYF
-	TRBV7-6	TRBJ2-5	-	TGTGCCAGCAGCCCCGGCTACAATGAGCAGTACTTC	CASSPGYNEQYF
-	TRBV4-1	TRBJ2-7	TRBD1	TGCGCCAGCAGCCAGGACAGGGGTTTACTCTACGAGCAGTACTTC	CASSQDRGLLYEQYF
-	TRBV6-5	TRBJ2-1	-	TGTGCCAGCAGTTACCCAAAAGGGGGGAGGGGCAATGAGCAGTTCTTC	CASSYPKGGRGNEQFF
-	TRBV5-1	TRBJ2-3	TRBD2	TGCGCCAGCTACGTGCGGGAGAGCACAGATACGCAGTATTTT	CASYVRESTDTQYF
-	TRBV27	TRBJ1-2	-	TGTGCCAGCAGTCTCCGTCACTGGGGGGGTGGCTACACCTTC	CASSLRHWGGGYTF